This T cell receptor beta chain was identified in a study of T cells in Graves' hyperthyroidism and ophthalmopathy. Amplification targeted TCR beta CDR3 regions from RNA transcripts. The study used the HTBI primer set for a first-round RT-PCR of the TCR CDR3. TCRdb reprocessed the multiplex PCR reads via MiXCR and lists one record per CDR3 protein. Among 360,000 or so distinct CDR3 sequences listed, approximately 20% were seen once. Trimming removed 4 bases from V and 2 bases from J, with 5 bases in between. Per the germline V gene, CDR1 is MRHNA and CDR2 is SNTAGT. The CDR3 length is 13 residues. In its sample, this clonotype is medium-sized. Its antigen is not known. No progression to ophthalmopathy during 18 months of follow-up defined stable disease. PBMCs were sourced from more than 7.5 ml fresh peripheral blood. Study conclusions and caveats: Most thyroid clonotypes that were expanded above 0.001 also turned up in blood. A model built on 13 V-J features separated ophthalmopathy from stable hyperthyroidism.

The chain couples TRBV6-4 to TRBJ2-2; D ambiguous. The TCR originated in a woman between 18 and 30 years old with Graves' hyperthyroidism. The source material was blood. CDR3 amino acids: CASSATNTGELFF. In DNA form, the CDR3 reads TGTGCCAGCAGTGCGACTAACACCGGGGAGCTGTTTTTT.